The 23 T cell receptor beta chains listed next were all sequenced from one sample in a study of cytomegalovirus exposure and HLA in healthy donors. PCR employed 60 Vbeta and 13 Jbeta primers. Produced via immunoSEQ multiplex PCR; TCRdb's table is partial and in-frame only. This listing includes about 130,000 clones. Sequenced sample: PBMCs. These receptors all stem from a man in his late teens or twenties in good health and CMV-seronegative.

V usage is TRBV27 and J usage is TRBJ2-5, with a possible D match to TRBD1 (5 bases). V was clipped by 3 bases and J by 4 bases, with 12 bases between them. The length of the CDR3 is 14 residues. The V gene's germline CDR1 is MNHEY and CDR2 SMNVEV (reference sequence). The CDR3 nucleotides are TGTGCCAGCAGTTTTGGGGCCTCCCGAGAGACCCAGTACTTC. It translates to CASSFGASRETQYF.

The V and J genes are TRBV12-5 and TRBJ2-1; TRBD2 aligns across 13 bases. Trimming removed 5 bases from V and 0 bases from J; junction bases left unmatched: 7. The germline gives CDR1 LGHNT, CDR2 FRNRAP. The CDR3 extends over 18 amino acids. The CDR3 coding sequence is TGTGCTAGTGGTCTCTTGACTAGCGGGGGGAGCTCCTACAATGAGCAGTTCTTC. It encodes CASGLLTSGGSSYNEQFF.

The V gene is TRBV28, the J gene TRBJ1-4, with D possibly being TRBD1 (5 bases). The V end was cut by 3 bases, the J end by 0 bases, with 14 bases between. The CDR3 runs to 17 residues. Germline assignment: CDR1 MDHEN and CDR2 SYDVKM. The CDR3 nucleotides are TGTGCCAGCAGTTTTACCGCAGGGTTTGCAACTAATGAAAAACTGTTTTTT. Protein sequence: CASSFTAGFATNEKLFF.

This chain links TRBV10-3 with TRBJ2-5; the D gene is possibly TRBD1 (5 bases). Trimming cost V 4 bases and J 1 base, with 7 bases left between them. The CDR3 totals 13 residues. The germline V gene has CDR1 ENHRY and CDR2 SYGVKD. CDR3 bases: TGTGCCATCAGTGGACAGCTCCAAGAGACCCAGTACTTC. This translates into CAISGQLQETQYF.

The chain has TRBV27 and TRBJ2-1, with D possibly matching TRBD2 (6 bases). V was clipped by 8 bases and J by 8 bases, with 19 bases between them. The CDR3 is 14 residues long. Germline V CDR1 and CDR2: MNHEY, SMNVEV (reference sequence). The CDR3 nucleotides read TGTGCCAGCGGACCGCTTGGGGGGATCGATGAGCAGTTCTTC. Translated: CASGPLGGIDEQFF.

The chain combines TRBV15 with TRBJ2-1; D unclear. The germline V gene has CDR1 LNHNV and CDR2 YYDKDF (reference sequence). V gave up 5 bases and J gave up 2 bases, with 10 bases separating them. This CDR3 region has 14 residues. As DNA, the CDR3 is TGTGCCACCAGCCCGCGGAGTACCTACAATGAGCAGTTCTTC. Translating gives CATSPRSTYNEQFF.

The chain joins TRBV4-1 to TRBJ2-1, with D perhaps matching TRBD1 (5 bases). Deletions cut 0 bases from V and 2 bases from J, with 8 bases between. This CDR3 has 15 amino acids. Germline V gene lookup returns CDR1 MGHRA and CDR2 YSYEKL. The CDR3 DNA sequence: TGCGCCAGCAGCCAAGATGTGACAGCCTACAATGAGCAGTTCTTC. It specifies CASSQDVTAYNEQFF.

This sequence joins TRBV25-1 and TRBJ2-3; D is possibly TRBD2 (6 bases). The CDR3 extends over 14 amino acids. Germline values: CDR1 MGHDK, CDR2 SYGVNS. V was clipped by 5 bases and J by 2 bases, with 11 bases between them. CDR3 protein: CASSPGVNTDTQYF. The CDR3 DNA follows: TGTGCCAGCAGTCCGGGGGTTAACACAGATACGCAGTATTTT.

The chain links TRBV18 to TRBJ2-5; D unresolved. Germline-derived CDR1 and CDR2 are KGHSH and LQKENI. The CDR3 has 13 residues. V shed 4 bases and J shed 1 base, with 7 bases lying between them. The chain's CDR3 is CASSRAGQETQYF. In DNA, the CDR3 is TGTGCCAGCTCACGGGCAGGCCAAGAGACCCAGTACTTC.

The CDR3 sequence: CASSRDAGRGYNEQFF. CDR3 DNA sequence: TGTGCCAGCAGCCGCGACGCGGGGAGGGGTTACAATGAGCAGTTCTTC. The V and J genes are TRBV7-3 and TRBJ2-1; 7 nucleotides agree with TRBD2. The germline V gene encodes CDR1 SGHTA and CDR2 FQGTGA. After removal of 5 bases from V and 4 bases from J, the junction contained 11 bases not matched to a gene. The CDR3 has 16 amino acids.

The V call is TRBV4-3, the J call TRBJ1-5, with D maybe TRBD1 (6 bases). The V gene's germline CDR1 is LGHNA and CDR2 YSLEER. Trimming removed 2 bases from V and 4 bases from J, with 12 bases in between. This CDR3 comprises 15 residues. The chain's CDR3 is CASSQSRTANQPQHF. In nucleotides, the CDR3 is TGCGCCAGCAGCCAATCGCGGACAGCGAATCAGCCCCAGCATTTT.

The chain joins TRBV27 to TRBJ2-3; D is uncertain. Germline values: CDR1 MNHEY, CDR2 SMNVEV (reference sequence). The CDR3 has 14 residues. With 2 bases removed from V and 6 bases from J, the gap between germline ends came to 12 bases. The CDR3 here is CASSLLLPGDTQYF. DNA of the CDR3: TGTGCCAGCAGTTTACTTTTGCCTGGCGATACGCAGTATTTT.

This chain uses TRBV5-8 with TRBJ1-2; 10 bases fit TRBD1. Germline CDR1 and CDR2: SGHTS and YDEGEE. The V gene end was trimmed by 4 bases and the J gene end by 3 bases; junction bases not matched to a gene: 12. The CDR3 totals 17 residues. The CDR3 DNA reads TGTGCCAGCAGCCCCCGACAGGGGGCAGCCTGGGACTATGGCTACACCTTC. Translating gives CASSPRQGAAWDYGYTF.

The chain is built from TRBV4-3 and TRBJ2-1; 9 nucleotides match TRBD1. This CDR3 has 14 residues. The trim removed 4 bases at V and 8 bases at J, leaving 6 bases unmatched. CDR1 and CDR2 from the germline V gene are LGHNA and YSLEER. The CDR3 sequence is CASSPGQGRYEQFF. Here the CDR3 DNA reads TGCGCCAGCAGCCCGGGACAGGGAAGGTATGAGCAGTTCTTC.

The chain carries TRBV5-1 and TRBJ2-3, with 9 nucleotides matching TRBD1. Looked up from germline, CDR1 is SGHRS and CDR2 is YFSETQ. The CDR3 is 15 amino acids. J was trimmed by 4 bases and V by 4 bases; bases with no gene match: 7. Written as DNA, the CDR3 is TGCGCCAGCAGCCCCGCGGGACAGGGAGCAGATACGCAGTATTTT. Translating it yields CASSPAGQGADTQYF.

The V and J genes are TRBV6-1 and TRBJ1-5, with a tentative D call TRBD1 (5 bases). CDR3 length: 15 amino acids. The V gene's germline CDR1 is MNHNS and CDR2 SASEGT. Deletions cut 2 bases from V and 2 bases from J, with 10 bases between. CDR3 DNA: TGTGCCAGCAGTGAACGGGGGGAAGGCAATCAGCCCCAGCATTTT. Protein: CASSERGEGNQPQHF.

The chain couples TRBV11-2 to TRBJ2-7, with 7 positions matching TRBD1. Per germline, CDR1 SGHAT and CDR2 FQNNGV. The CDR3 is 14 amino acids. Trimming cost V 1 base and J 4 bases; bases outside gene matches: 4. CDR3 sequence reads: CASSLGRGLYEQYF. In DNA, the CDR3 is TGTGCCAGCAGCTTAGGCAGGGGGTTATACGAGCAGTACTTC.

The V gene is TRBV6-1, the J gene TRBJ2-5, with TRBD1 identical over 9 bases. The germline CDR1 and CDR2 sequences are MNHNS and SASEGT. V lost 5 bases and J lost 5; bases outside the gene matches: 9. The length of the CDR3 is 15 residues. CDR3 sequence: CASSSRDRVVETQYF. The CDR3 DNA sequence: TGTGCCAGCAGTAGCCGGGACAGGGTGGTGGAGACCCAGTACTTC.

The chain uses TRBV19 and TRBJ2-7; 8 bases map to TRBD2. The germline gives CDR1 LNHDA, CDR2 SQIVND (reference sequence). The CDR3 has 15 amino acids. Trimming took 3 bases from V and 2 from J; bases not matched to a gene: 6. CDR3 nucleotide sequence: TGTGCCAGTAGTATCGGGAGGGGGAGCACCTACGAGCAGTACTTC. It translates to CASSIGRGSTYEQYF.

V and J are TRBV7-5 and TRBJ1-2; TRBD1, as called in the table, went unchecked against the DNA. TRBV7-5 is a pseudogene locus. This CDR3 is built from 14 residues. CDR3: CVRSLEGRGRGYTF. CDR3 coding DNA: TGTGTCAGAAGCTTAGAGGGCAGGGGGCGAGGCTACACCTTC.

The V call is TRBV18, the J call TRBJ2-2; a possible D gene is TRBD2 (6 bases). The length of the CDR3 is 16 residues. Germline CDR1 is KGHSH and CDR2 is LQKENI. The V and J ends lost 0 bases and 2 bases respectively, with 10 bases between them. CDR3 DNA: TGTGCCAGCTCACCACCGACCGGGGGAAACACCGGGGAGCTGTTTTTT. Protein product: CASSPPTGGNTGELFF.

V usage is TRBV29-1 and J usage is TRBJ1-1, with D perhaps matching TRBD1 (5 bases). Germline lookup yields CDR1 SQVTM and CDR2 ANQGSEA. Trimming left V 5 bases short and J 1 base short, with 11 bases between. The CDR3 consists of 13 residues. The DNA for the CDR3 is TGCAGCGTTCTGGGGCAGGGGAACACTGAAGCTTTCTTT. It is translated as CSVLGQGNTEAFF.

The J gene is TRBJ1-6, the V gene TRBV28; D remains unclear. The CDR3 contains 12 residues. V was clipped by 11 bases and J by 0 bases, with 5 bases between them. In germline, CDR1 is MDHEN, CDR2 SYDVKM. The CDR3 sequence is CASHSYNSPLHF. As DNA, the CDR3 is TGTGCCTCACACTCCTATAATTCACCCCTCCACTTT.